Included here is one T cell receptor beta chain sequence, with context. The antigen is not known. This specimen comes from a study of CD8 T cells in ankylosing spondylitis. Quantitative 5'-RACE with molecular barcodes generated TCR beta libraries. Each CDR3 protein is one row after TCRdb ran MiXCR on the 5' RACE reads. The data hold roughly 150,000 distinct CDR3 sequences, with 25% to 35% observed a single time. J gave up 3 bases and V 7 bases, and 6 bases lay outside the gene matches. Germline V gene sequence: CDR1 DFQATT, CDR2 SNEGSKA (reference sequence). The CDR3 extends over 13 amino acids. Overall study findings and caveats: Several of the motif variants were reported before in synovial fluid and blood from reactive arthritis.

The rearrangement links TRBV20-1 to TRBJ2-1, with 7 positions matching TRBD2. Sequencing was carried out using synovial fluid, either unsorted or a sorted T cell fraction (not recorded which). The receptor's source is a male donor with ankylosing spondylitis. The CDR3 loop reads CSEASGLYNEQFF. CDR3 coding DNA: TGCAGTGAGGCTAGCGGCCTCTACAATGAGCAGTTCTTC.